This is a list of T cell receptor beta chains from one sample in a study of OX40 agonist ivuxolimab in advanced cancers. Here immunoSEQ multiplex PCR was the method, and the copy in TCRdb shows in-frame clones only, minus some. The sample lists about 40,000 clones; around 89% were seen once. The input for sequencing was CD4+ or CD8+ T cells sorted from blood, taken in a trial of the OX40 agonist ivuxolimab. The receptors originated from an adult with an advanced solid tumor such as melanoma, head and neck, liver or kidney cancer. The CDR3 runs from the conserved cysteine through the conserved F or W. Fields, in order: D gene, V gene, clone size, J gene, CDR3 protein, CDR3 DNA. A D gene is named only where the DNA matches it firmly. Not all rows give a size; the values are once, few, many and, for expanded clones, a class.

>NA|TRBV11-2|NA|TRBJ2-2
CASTKPANTGELFF
TGTGCCAGCACCAAACCCGCGAACACCGGGGAGCTGTTTTTT
>NA|TRBV6-5|once|TRBJ2-7
CASSFRQSYEQYF
TGTGCCAGCAGCTTTCGCCAGTCCTACGAGCAGTACTTC
>TRBD2|TRBV5-1|NA|TRBJ2-5
CASSSGGMYQETQYF
TGCGCCAGCAGCTCGGGGGGTATGTACCAAGAGACCCAGTACTTC
>NA|TRBV5-4|once|TRBJ1-2
CASSAREMQSYGYTF
TGTGCCAGCAGCGCGCGCGAGATGCAATCCTATGGCTACACCTTC
>NA|TRBV5-1|NA|TRBJ2-1
CASSLRRSNEQFF
TGCGCCAGCAGCCTTCGGCGGAGCAATGAGCAGTTCTTC
>NA|TRBV2|NA|TRBJ2-7
CATNSGRLVQGQYF
TGTGCCACCAACAGTGGGCGGTTAGTTCAAGGGCAGTACTTC
>NA|TRBV6-5|NA|TRBJ1-1
CATSEGRATEAFF
TGTGCCACGTCGGAGGGGAGAGCGACTGAAGCTTTCTTT
>NA|TRBV2|NA|TRBJ1-2
CASSTGGGDYGYTF
TGTGCCAGCAGTACTGGAGGGGGAGACTATGGCTACACCTTC
>NA|TRBV15|NA|TRBJ2-6
CATSRVLGSLSLSGANVLTF
TGTGCCACCAGCAGAGTGCTAGGCAGTCTCTCCCTCTCTGGGGCCAACGTCCTGACTTTC
>NA|TRBV11-2|NA|TRBJ1-6
CASSFFSLSEGSSPLHF
TGTGCCAGCAGCTTTTTCTCCCTCTCGGAGGGGAGTTCACCCCTCCACTTT
>NA|TRBV5-5|once|TRBJ2-5
CASSLGTANGETQYF
TGTGCCAGCAGCTTGGGGACTGCAAATGGGGAGACCCAGTACTTC
>NA|TRBV7-9|NA|TRBJ1-4
CASSFREKLFF
TGTGCCAGCAGCTTTAGGGAAAAACTGTTTTTT
>NA|TRBV5-4|NA|TRBJ2-7
CASSLGNWGASSYEQYF
TGTGCCAGCAGCTTGGGGAACTGGGGGGCGAGCTCCTACGAGCAGTACTTC
>NA|TRBV5-5|once|TRBJ2-7
CASSFGGEASYEQYF
TGTGCCAGCAGCTTTGGAGGGGAGGCGTCCTACGAGCAGTACTTC
>NA|TRBV5-6|NA|TRBJ1-5
CASSHRQGVGPQHF
TGTGCCAGCAGCCACCGTCAGGGAGTCGGGCCCCAGCATTTT
>TRBD2|TRBV7-3|NA|TRBJ2-1
CASSPFSGAGENEQFF
TGTGCCAGCAGCCCTTTTAGCGGGGCGGGGGAGAATGAGCAGTTCTTC
>TRBD2|TRBV7-9|NA|TRBJ2-1
CASSYGTSGGAVQEQFF
TGTGCCAGCAGCTACGGGACTAGCGGGGGGGCCGTTCAGGAGCAGTTCTTC
>NA|TRBV7-9|NA|TRBJ2-3
CASSLGHQEADTQYF
TGTGCCAGCAGCTTAGGGCACCAGGAGGCAGATACGCAGTATTTT
>NA|TRBV18|once|TRBJ2-3
CASSRERGTDTQYF
TGTGCCAGCTCCCGAGAAAGGGGCACAGATACGCAGTATTTT
>TRBD1|TRBV5-4|NA|TRBJ2-4
CASSLGGQGTKNIQYF
TGTGCCAGCAGCTTGGGGGGACAGGGTACCAAAAACATTCAGTACTTC
>TRBD1|TRBV5-4|NA|TRBJ1-3
CASSWGDRAAGNTIYF
TGTGCCAGCAGCTGGGGGGACAGGGCTGCTGGAAACACCATATATTTT
>NA|TRBV6-1|few|TRBJ1-1
CASSVSGIGTEAFF
TGTGCCAGCAGCGTATCGGGAATAGGCACTGAAGCTTTCTTT
>NA|TRBV18|NA|TRBJ1-5
CASSQGPYQPQHF
TGTGCCAGCTCACAAGGCCCATATCAGCCCCAGCATTTT
>NA|TRBV7-2|NA|TRBJ1-1
CASSRRSQTEAFF
TGTGCCAGCAGCCGACGGTCTCAGACTGAAGCTTTCTTT
>TRBD1|TRBV7-9|NA|TRBJ1-2
CAGSPGQLYGYTF
TGTGCCGGCAGCCCGGGACAGCTCTATGGCTACACCTTC
>NA|TRBV9|NA|TRBJ2-7
CASSVAGTRSYEQYF
TGTGCCAGCAGCGTAGCCGGGACGCGCTCCTACGAGCAGTACTTC
>TRBD1|TRBV29-1|NA|TRBJ1-2
CSVEERGTGYGYTF
TGCAGCGTTGAAGAAAGGGGGACAGGCTATGGCTACACCTTC
>TRBD1|TRBV10-3|NA|TRBJ1-2
CAISSTGGGEGYTF
TGTGCCATCAGTAGTACAGGGGGAGGAGAAGGCTACACCTTC
>NA|TRBV11-2|NA|TRBJ2-7
CASSLGGGSYEQYF
TGTGCCAGCAGCTTAGGTGGGGGCTCCTACGAGCAGTACTTC
>NA|TRBV19|NA|TRBJ2-2
CASTHRGHQTGELFF
TGTGCCAGTACCCACCGGGGACACCAGACCGGGGAGCTGTTTTTT
>NA|TRBV30|NA|TRBJ1-2
CAWSGPTRPRHCYGYTF
TGTGCCTGGAGTGGCCCGACTCGGCCCCGCCACTGCTATGGCTACACCTTC
>NA|TRBV6-6|NA|TRBJ1-5
CASSYSLYQPQHF
TGTGCCAGCAGTTACTCCTTATATCAGCCCCAGCATTTT
>TRBD1|TRBV5-5|NA|TRBJ2-1
CASRRWDRNEQFF
TGTGCCAGCAGACGCTGGGACAGAAATGAGCAGTTCTTC
>NA|TRBV5-4|NA|TRBJ1-2
CASSLVGPLGAGSYGYTF
TGTGCCAGCAGCTTGGTGGGGCCCCTCGGGGCAGGTAGCTATGGCTACACCTTC